The clone carrying this T cell receptor beta chain has at least ten counts. Losses at the gene ends were 6 bases for V and 9 bases for J; bases not matched to a gene: 9. The CDR3 is made up of 14 amino acids. The germline gives CDR1 SGHRS, CDR2 YFSETQ. The data were obtained in a study of neurological immune-mediated disorders. TCRdb fed the 5' RACE reads into MiXCR, producing one record per CDR3 protein. The sample shows 55,000 to 75,000 distinct CDR3 sequences, roughly 4.9% of them seen only once. The clonotype originates from a human donor with multiple sclerosis. The donor label of this sample is uncertain. Material: PBMCs. This chain joins TRBV5-1 and TRBJ1-6, with 7 bases aligning to TRBD1. In DNA, the CDR3 is TGCGCCAGCACCTCGGGACAGCCGAGTTCACCCCTCCACTTT. Amino acid sequence: CASTSGQPSSPLHF.